These 4 T cell receptor beta chains share one sample of origin, sequenced in a study of T cell responses to AZD1222 COVID-19 vaccine. Method: immunoSEQ multiplex PCR; TCRdb's copy keeps in-frame clones and lacks some. The clone table shows some 150,000 clones, with the ten largest holding 2.2%. Sequencing was done on a sample of peripheral blood. These receptors all stem from an adult in good health.

The chain has TRBV3-1 (or the pseudogene TRBV3-2) and TRBJ2-3; 8 nucleotides line up with TRBD2. V dropped 10 bases and J dropped 1; count of bases not matched to a gene: 7. Germline lookup yields CDR1 LGHDT and CDR2 YNNKEL (reference sequence). The CDR3 extends over 14 amino acids. The CDR3 sequence: CATKSGGRTDTQYF. DNA for the CDR3: TGTGCCACCAAAAGCGGGGGACGCACAGATACGCAGTATTTT.

The chain couples TRBV7-8 to TRBJ1-2; D call uncertain. Germline-derived CDR1 and CDR2 are SGHVS and FQNEAQ. The CDR3 runs 12 residues. V was cut by 5 bases and J by 5 bases, with 9 bases left in between. CDR3 DNA: TGTGCCAGCAGCCCACCACATTATGGCTACACCTTC. This codes for CASSPPHYGYTF.

The chain carries TRBV6-1 and TRBJ1-1, with 8 bases matching TRBD1. This CDR3 comprises 13 residues. Germline assignment: CDR1 MNHNS and CDR2 SASEGT. After removal of 5 bases from V and 6 bases from J, the junction contained 5 bases not matched to a gene. In DNA form, the CDR3 reads TGTGCCAGCAGTTCGGACAGGGACTCTGAAGCTTTCTTT. Its protein is CASSSDRDSEAFF.

The rearrangement uses TRBV24-1 and TRBJ1-5, with TRBD1 identical over 8 bases. This CDR3 spans 17 amino acids. V was clipped by 3 bases and J by 2 bases; unmatched bases: 8. The germline V gene encodes CDR1 KGHDR and CDR2 SFDVKD. CDR3 nucleotides: TGTGCCACCAGTGATAGAGGATCGGGACAGGGCAATCAGCCCCAGCATTTT. Protein sequence: CATSDRGSGQGNQPQHF.